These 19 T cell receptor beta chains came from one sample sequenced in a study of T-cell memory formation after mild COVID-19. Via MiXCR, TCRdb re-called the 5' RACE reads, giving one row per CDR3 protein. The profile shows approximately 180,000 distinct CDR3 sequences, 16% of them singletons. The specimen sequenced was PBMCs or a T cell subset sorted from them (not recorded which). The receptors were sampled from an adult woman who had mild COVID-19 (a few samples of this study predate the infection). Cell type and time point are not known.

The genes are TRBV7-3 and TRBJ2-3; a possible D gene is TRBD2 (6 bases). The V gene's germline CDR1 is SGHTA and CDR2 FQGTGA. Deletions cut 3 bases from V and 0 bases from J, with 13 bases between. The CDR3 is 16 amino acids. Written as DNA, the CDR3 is TGTGCCAGCAGCTTGGAGGGGAGGACCAGCACAGATACGCAGTATTTT. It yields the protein CASSLEGRTSTDTQYF.

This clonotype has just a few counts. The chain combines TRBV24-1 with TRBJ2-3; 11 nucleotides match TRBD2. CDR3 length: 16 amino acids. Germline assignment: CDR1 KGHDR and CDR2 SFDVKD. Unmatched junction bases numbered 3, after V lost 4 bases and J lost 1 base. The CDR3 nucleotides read TGTGCCACCAGTGACGTACTAGCGGGGGGCACAGATACGCAGTATTTT. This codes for CATSDVLAGGTDTQYF.

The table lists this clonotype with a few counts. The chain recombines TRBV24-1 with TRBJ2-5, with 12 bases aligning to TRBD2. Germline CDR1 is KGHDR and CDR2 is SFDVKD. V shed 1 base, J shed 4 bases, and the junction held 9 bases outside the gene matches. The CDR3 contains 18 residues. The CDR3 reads CATSDLPTSGSRRETQYF. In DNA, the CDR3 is TGTGCCACCAGTGATTTACCGACTAGCGGGAGTCGCCGAGAGACCCAGTACTTC.

CDR3 loop: CASSLITDEKLFF. The CDR3 coding sequence is TGTGCCAGCAGCTTAATCACGGATGAAAAACTGTTTTTT. The chain uses TRBV7-9 and TRBJ1-4; D not resolved. Germline lookup yields CDR1 SEHNR and CDR2 FQNEAQ (reference sequence). The CDR3 runs 13 residues. The V gene lost 2 bases and the J gene lost 6 bases, with 7 bases spanning the gap.

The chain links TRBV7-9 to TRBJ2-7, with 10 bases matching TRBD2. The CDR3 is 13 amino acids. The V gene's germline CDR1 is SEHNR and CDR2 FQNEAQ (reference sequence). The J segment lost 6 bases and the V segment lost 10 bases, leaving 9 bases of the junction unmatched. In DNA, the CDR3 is TGTGCCACCGGGGCTAGCGGGAGTGGCGAGCAGTACTTC. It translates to CATGASGSGEQYF.

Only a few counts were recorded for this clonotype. DNA for the CDR3: TGTGCCAGCAGCTCCCTGCTCGTCAGGGGGGAGACCCAGTACTTC. Translating it yields CASSSLLVRGETQYF. The chain combines TRBV7-8 with TRBJ2-5; 7 nucleotides match TRBD1. Germline V gives CDR1 SGHVS, CDR2 FQNEAQ. The CDR3 covers 15 residues. The ends lost 4 bases at V and 5 bases at J; junction bases unmatched: 10.

CDR3 bases: TGTGCCAGCAGTTTAAGCAGACGTGGCACTGAAGCTTTCTTT. This codes for CASSLSRRGTEAFF. The chain recombines TRBV12-3 or TRBV12-4 with TRBJ1-1; the D is unclear. The CDR3 covers 14 residues. V was trimmed by 2 bases and J by 4 bases, leaving 11 bases between them.

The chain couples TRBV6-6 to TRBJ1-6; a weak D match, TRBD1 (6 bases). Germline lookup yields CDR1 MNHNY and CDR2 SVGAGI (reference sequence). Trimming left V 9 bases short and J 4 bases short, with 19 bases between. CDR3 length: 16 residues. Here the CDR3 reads CASNTGGAVYNSPLHF. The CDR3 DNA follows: TGTGCCAGTAATACCGGGGGGGCTGTTTATAATTCACCCCTCCACTTT.

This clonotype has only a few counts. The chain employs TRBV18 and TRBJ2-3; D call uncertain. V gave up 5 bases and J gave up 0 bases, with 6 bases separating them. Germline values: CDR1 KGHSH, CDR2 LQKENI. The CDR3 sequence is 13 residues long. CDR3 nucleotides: TGTGCCAGCTCAACCCAGAGCACAGATACGCAGTATTTT. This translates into CASSTQSTDTQYF.

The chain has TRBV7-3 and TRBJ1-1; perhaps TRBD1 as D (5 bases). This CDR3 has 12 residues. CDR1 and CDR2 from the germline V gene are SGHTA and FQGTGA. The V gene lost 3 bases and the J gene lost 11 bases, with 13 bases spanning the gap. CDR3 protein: CASSFTGTAAFF. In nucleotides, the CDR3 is TGTGCCAGCAGCTTTACAGGTACCGCGGCTTTCTTT.

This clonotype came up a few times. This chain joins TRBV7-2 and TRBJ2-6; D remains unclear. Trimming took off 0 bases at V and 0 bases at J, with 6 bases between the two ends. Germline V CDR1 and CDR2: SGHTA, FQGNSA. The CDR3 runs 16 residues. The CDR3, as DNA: TGTGCCAGCAGCTTAGCGCCGTCCTCTGGGGCCAACGTCCTGACTTTC. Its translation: CASSLAPSSGANVLTF. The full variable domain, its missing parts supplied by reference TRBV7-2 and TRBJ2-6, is GAGVSQSPSNKVTEKGKDVELRCDPISGHTALYWYRQSLGQGLEFLIYFQGNSAPDKSGLPSDRFSAERTGGSVSTLTIQRTQQEDSAVYLCASSLAPSSGANVLTFGAGSRLTVL.

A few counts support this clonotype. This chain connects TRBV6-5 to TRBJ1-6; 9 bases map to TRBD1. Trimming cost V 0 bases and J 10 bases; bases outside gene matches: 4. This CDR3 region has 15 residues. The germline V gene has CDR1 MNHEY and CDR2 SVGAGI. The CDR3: CASSYSGQGRSPLHF. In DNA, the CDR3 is TGTGCCAGCAGTTACTCTGGACAGGGGAGGTCACCCCTCCACTTT.

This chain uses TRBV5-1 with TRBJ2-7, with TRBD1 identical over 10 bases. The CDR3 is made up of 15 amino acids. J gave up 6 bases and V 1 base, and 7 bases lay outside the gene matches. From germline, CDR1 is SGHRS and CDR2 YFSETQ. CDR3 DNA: TGCGCCAGCAGCTTGAGACAGGGGGCAACACGCGAGCAGTACTTC. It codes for CASSLRQGATREQYF.

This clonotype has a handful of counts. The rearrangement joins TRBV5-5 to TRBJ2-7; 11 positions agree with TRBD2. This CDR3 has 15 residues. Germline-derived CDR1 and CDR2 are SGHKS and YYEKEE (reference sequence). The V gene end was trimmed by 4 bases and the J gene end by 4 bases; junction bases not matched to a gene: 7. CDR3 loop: CASSEGLAVQYEQYF. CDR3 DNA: TGTGCCAGCAGCGAGGGACTAGCGGTACAGTACGAGCAGTACTTC.

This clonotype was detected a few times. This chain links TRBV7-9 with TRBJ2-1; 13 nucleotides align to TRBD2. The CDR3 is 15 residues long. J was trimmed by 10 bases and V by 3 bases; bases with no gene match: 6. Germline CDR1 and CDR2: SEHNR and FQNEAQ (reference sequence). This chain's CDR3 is CASSLELAGGREQFF. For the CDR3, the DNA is TGTGCCAGCAGCTTGGAACTAGCGGGAGGGAGAGAGCAGTTCTTC. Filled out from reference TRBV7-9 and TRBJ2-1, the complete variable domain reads DTGVSQNPRHKITKRGQNVTFRCDPISEHNRLYWYRQTLGQGPEFLTYFQNEAQLEKSRLLSDRFSAERPKGSFSTLEIQRTEQGDSAMYLCASSLELAGGREQFFGPGTRLTVL.

The CDR3 is CASSVQANTGELFF. The CDR3 DNA sequence: TGTGCCAGCAGCGTTCAGGCGAACACCGGGGAGCTGTTTTTT. V usage is TRBV7-6 and J usage is TRBJ2-2; no firm D call. V was trimmed by 5 bases and J by 0 bases, leaving 7 bases between them. Germline CDR1 is SGHVS and CDR2 is FNYEAQ. The CDR3 consists of 14 residues.

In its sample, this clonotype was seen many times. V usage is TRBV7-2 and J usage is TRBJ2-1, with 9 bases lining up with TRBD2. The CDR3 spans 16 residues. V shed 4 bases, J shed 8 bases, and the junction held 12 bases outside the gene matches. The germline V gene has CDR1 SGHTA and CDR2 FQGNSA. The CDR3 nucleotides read TGTGCCAGCAGCTACCTTGGGGTAGCGGGAGCGGATGAGCAGTTCTTC. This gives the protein CASSYLGVAGADEQFF.

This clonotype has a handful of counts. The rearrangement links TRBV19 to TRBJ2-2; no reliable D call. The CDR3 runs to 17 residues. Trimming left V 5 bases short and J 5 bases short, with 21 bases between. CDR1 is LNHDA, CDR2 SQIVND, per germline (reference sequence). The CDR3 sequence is CASSSLDNLRRTGELFF. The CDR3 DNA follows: TGTGCCAGTAGTTCCCTTGACAACCTGCGGAGAACCGGGGAGCTGTTTTTT.

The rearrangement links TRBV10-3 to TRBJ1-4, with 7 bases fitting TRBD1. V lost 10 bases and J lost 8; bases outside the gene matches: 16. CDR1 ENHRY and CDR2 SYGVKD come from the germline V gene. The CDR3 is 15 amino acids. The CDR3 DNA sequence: TGTGCCACCACCCCCAGGAAGGGGGCAAGGGAAAAACTGTTTTTT. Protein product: CATTPRKGAREKLFF.